This T cell receptor (beta chain) emerged from a study of naive and memory T cell subsets. Study-wide results and limits: More TCRs at tuberculin sites were read as hypersensitivity T cell infiltration.

Ten or more counts support this clonotype. The antigen is not known. Treatment described: skin biopsy from PPD injection site in Mantoux-positive individual. TCR cDNA received a 3' ligated oligonucleotide that carried a UMI. Skin biopsies came from PPD injection sites in Mantoux-positive individuals. Reverse transcription used DNase-treated unsorted total RNA, aiming for roughly 1 to 1,100 ng. Looked up from germline, CDR1 is LGHNA and CDR2 is YNFKEQ. V was cut by 5 bases and J by 0 bases, with 18 bases left in between. The CDR3 spans 17 residues. Ligated cDNA underwent four rounds of PCR with nested alpha and beta constant region primers and SP2. TCRdb reprocessed the UMI-ligation and nested PCR reads via MiXCR and lists one record per CDR3 protein. The data contain tens of thousands of distinct CDR3 sequences, 6% of them seen just once; the ten biggest clones take up 6.2%.

The material was skin, obtained from a tuberculin skin test site. The receptor's source is an adult in good health. The rearrangement uses TRBV4-2 and TRBJ2-3, with a weak D call TRBD2 (6 bases). Written as DNA, the CDR3 is TGTGCCAGCAGCACAAGAGGGTGGGGGGAAAGCACAGATACGCAGTATTTT. Translated: CASSTRGWGESTDTQYF.